Listed below are T cell receptor beta chains from one sample, sequenced in a study of cytomegalovirus exposure and HLA in healthy donors. Profiled with immunoSEQ multiplex PCR; TCRdb holds only in-frame clones, not every one. The sample lists approximately 150,000 clones, about 80% occurring once. Material for sequencing was PBMCs. These receptor sequences come from a man between 25 and 39 years old in good health and CMV-seropositive. Both conserved end residues are part of each CDR3. A D gene is named only where the DNA matches it firmly.

V gene	D gene	J gene	CDR3 protein
TRBV28	TRBD1	TRBJ2-7	CASRGTGSSYEQYF
TRBV27	-	TRBJ2-5	CASSPQLVAETQYF
TRBV6-1	-	TRBJ2-7	CASSEPLEQYF
TRBV11-2	-	TRBJ2-7	CASSYRVRYEQYF
TRBV11-3	-	TRBJ2-7	CASSLDEASREQYF
TRBV6-4	TRBD1	TRBJ1-5	CASGDQGQAIYSNQPQHF
TRBV5-4	TRBD2	TRBJ2-5	CASSLRRGGVETQYF
TRBV7-2	-	TRBJ1-2	CASSGKVRADYGYTF
TRBV19	TRBD1	TRBJ1-6	CASSTRGPPLHF
TRBV27	-	TRBJ1-6	CASSLFVDTGLSPLHF
TRBV27	-	TRBJ1-1	CASKELANTEAFF
TRBV9	TRBD2	TRBJ2-7	CASSVAPGTTSYEQYF
TRBV18	-	TRBJ1-1	CASSPDMNTEAFF
TRBV10-3	-	TRBJ2-1	CAISESMAELNSYNEQFF
TRBV10-3	-	TRBJ2-1	CAISDTGESYNEQFF
TRBV5-1	-	TRBJ1-1	CASWGGLNTEAFF
TRBV28	TRBD1	TRBJ1-1	CASSSGTGNTEAFF
TRBV30	-	TRBJ1-2	CAWSRDYGYTF
TRBV28	-	TRBJ1-5	CASSLLHQPQHF
TRBV7-9	-	TRBJ2-3	CASSPPGVYTQYF
TRBV5-1	TRBD1	TRBJ2-1	CASSKGQAGIYNEQFF
TRBV19	-	TRBJ1-2	CASSRQDYGYTF
TRBV23-1	TRBD1	TRBJ2-1	CASSHPGQGQYNEQFF
TRBV27	TRBD2	TRBJ2-5	CASSLRGGLETQYF
TRBV27	-	TRBJ1-1	CASSLSVRNTEAFF
TRBV10-3	-	TRBJ2-7	CAINGNPSLEDEQYF
TRBV9	TRBD2	TRBJ2-7	CASSVTSGGEQYF
TRBV11-2	-	TRBJ2-7	CASSLANLGLIYEQYF
TRBV4-1	TRBD1	TRBJ2-7	CASSSSGTGTYEQYF